Listed here is a single T cell receptor beta chain. Its target is not known. These data originate in a study of cytomegalovirus exposure and HLA in healthy donors. This CDR3 has 14 residues. Germline CDR1 PRHDT, CDR2 FYEKMQ (reference sequence). J lost 9 bases, V lost 5 bases, and 4 bases had no gene match. Broader study findings: For most TCR sequences rarity was the rule, although some public TCRs occurred in many donors.

Both 60 Vbeta primers and 13 Jbeta primers went into the PCR. Method: immunoSEQ multiplex PCR; TCRdb's copy keeps in-frame clones and lacks some. The sample contains about 160,000 clones, approximately 80% of which appear only once. The sample comprised PBMCs. This TCR came from a male donor in good health and CMV-seropositive. The gene calls are TRBV13 and TRBJ1-4; 12 nucleotides line up with TRBD1. The CDR3, as DNA: TGTGCCAGCAGCCTCCGGGACAGGGGGCAAAAACTGTTTTTT. Translating it yields CASSLRDRGQKLFF.